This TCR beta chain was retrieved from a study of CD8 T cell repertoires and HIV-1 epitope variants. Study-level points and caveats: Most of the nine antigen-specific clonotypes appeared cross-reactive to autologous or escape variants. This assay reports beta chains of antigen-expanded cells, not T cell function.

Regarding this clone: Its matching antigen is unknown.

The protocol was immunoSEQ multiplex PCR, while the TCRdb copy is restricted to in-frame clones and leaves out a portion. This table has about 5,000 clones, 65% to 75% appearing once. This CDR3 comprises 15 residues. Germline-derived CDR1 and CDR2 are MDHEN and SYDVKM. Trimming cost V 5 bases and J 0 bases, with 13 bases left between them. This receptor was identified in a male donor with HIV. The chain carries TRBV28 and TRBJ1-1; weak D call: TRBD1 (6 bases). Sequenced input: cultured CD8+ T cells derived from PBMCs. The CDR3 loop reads CASSLTGGMNTEAFF. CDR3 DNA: TGTGCCAGCAGTCTGACAGGTGGAATGAACACTGAAGCTTTCTTT.